The 20 T cell receptor beta chains in this list originate from one sample, sequenced in a study of OX40 agonist ivuxolimab in advanced cancers. Here immunoSEQ multiplex PCR was the method, and the copy in TCRdb shows in-frame clones only, minus some. The table has tens of thousands of clones, about 86% seen once. The source was CD4+ or CD8+ T cells sorted from blood, collected in a trial of the OX40 agonist ivuxolimab. The receptors shown here come from an adult with an advanced solid tumor such as melanoma, head and neck, liver or kidney cancer.

CDR3 sequence reads: CATNWDRSSYEQYF. CDR3 DNA sequence: TGTGCCACTAACTGGGACAGAAGCTCCTACGAGCAGTACTTC. V and J are TRBV2 and TRBJ2-7, with 7 bases that match TRBD1. Trimming removed 10 bases from V and 0 bases from J; junction bases left unmatched: 9. The CDR3 sequence is 14 residues long. CDR1 and CDR2 (germline): SNHLY, FYNNEI.

In this sample, this clone turned up a few times. The chain links TRBV7-6 to TRBJ2-2; D is uncertain. This CDR3 is built from 13 residues. Germline CDR1 reads SGHVS; CDR2 reads FNYEAQ. V dropped 4 bases and J dropped 0 bases, with 3 bases sitting between them. CDR3 residues: CASSYTNTGELFF. Written as DNA, the CDR3 is TGTGCCAGCAGCTATACGAACACCGGGGAGCTGTTTTTT.

V and J are TRBV5-6 and TRBJ1-2, with 9 bases identical to TRBD1. The CDR3 covers 15 residues. In germline, CDR1 is SGHDT, CDR2 YYEEEE. V was pared by 3 bases and J by 4 bases, with 7 bases of the junction left unmatched. The CDR3 protein is CASSSAGTGPYGYTF. The CDR3 DNA sequence: TGTGCCAGCAGCTCTGCCGGGACAGGGCCCTATGGCTACACCTTC.

The V gene is TRBV11-2, the J gene TRBJ2-5; D uncertain. The length of the CDR3 is 14 residues. Germline values: CDR1 SGHAT, CDR2 FQNNGV. Deletions cut 2 bases from V and 1 base from J, with 8 bases between. The CDR3 nucleotides are TGTGCCAGCAGCTTATCTCCTGGCCAAGAGACCCAGTACTTC. Translating gives CASSLSPGQETQYF.

The rearrangement joins TRBV7-6 to TRBJ2-7, with D possibly TRBD1 on 6 matching bases. The CDR3 has 15 residues. The germline V and J ends were trimmed by 1 base and 5 bases, with 15 bases remaining between them. Germline values: CDR1 SGHVS, CDR2 FNYEAQ. In DNA form, the CDR3 reads TGTGCCAGCAGCTTAGAAGGGGGTGGTAGCGACGAGCAGTACTTC. Translated, it gives CASSLEGGGSDEQYF.

J is TRBJ2-1 and V is TRBV5-8, with 9 bases matching TRBD2. In germline, CDR1 is SGHTS, CDR2 YDEGEE. This CDR3 region has 17 residues. The junction had 10 bases not matched to a gene; V was cut back by 2 bases and J by 4 bases. The CDR3 protein is CASSLRLAVDGYNEQFF. The CDR3 nucleotides read TGTGCCAGCAGCTTACGACTAGCGGTCGATGGGTACAATGAGCAGTTCTTC.

The J gene is TRBJ2-1, the V gene TRBV30; 7 bases match TRBD1. This CDR3 has 20 residues. J gave up 4 bases and V 4 bases, and 25 bases lay outside the gene matches. Germline loops: CDR1 GTSNPN, CDR2 SVGIG (reference sequence). The CDR3 sequence: CAWMHGVYRGVGGPYNEQFF. DNA of the CDR3: TGTGCCTGGATGCATGGAGTGTACAGGGGAGTAGGCGGGCCTTACAATGAGCAGTTCTTC.

The chain's CDR3 is CASSASGYEQYF. The DNA for the CDR3 is TGTGCCAGCTCAGCTAGCGGTTACGAGCAGTACTTC. The chain recombines TRBV18 with TRBJ2-5; 7 nucleotides line up with TRBD2. Near its end, the DNA agrees better with TRBJ2-7, so the J call may be wrong. The length of the CDR3 is 12 residues. Per germline, CDR1 KGHSH and CDR2 LQKENI.

V is TRBV5-1 and J is TRBJ1-5; D is possibly TRBD1 (5 bases). Between the trimmed V and J ends, which lost 0 bases and 0 bases, there was a span of 10 bases. Per germline, CDR1 SGHRS and CDR2 YFSETQ. The CDR3 length is 16 residues. Here the CDR3 DNA reads TGCGCCAGCAGCTTGGTGGGGGGGGATAGCAATCAGCCCCAGCATTTT. Its protein is CASSLVGGDSNQPQHF.

The gene calls are TRBV7-2 and TRBJ2-2; D unclear. There are 13 residues in the CDR3. Germline CDR1 reads SGHTA; CDR2 reads FQGNSA. The germline V and J ends were trimmed by 3 bases and 4 bases, with 6 bases remaining between them. The CDR3 DNA is TGTGCCAGCAGCTTTAGGCTCACCGGGGAGCTGTTTTTT. It translates to CASSFRLTGELFF.

The chain recombines TRBV12-5 with TRBJ2-1; D unclear. Trimming shortened V by 2 bases and J by 9 bases, and 20 bases separated the two germline ends. This CDR3 spans 16 amino acids. The germline gives CDR1 LGHNT, CDR2 FRNRAP. This CDR3 is CASGLLSDQLVSEQFF. DNA for the CDR3: TGTGCTAGTGGTTTGTTATCAGACCAGTTAGTGAGTGAGCAGTTCTTC.

This chain links TRBV7-9 with TRBJ2-5, with TRBD1 matching 7 bases. Trimming at V came to 6 bases and at J to 5 bases, leaving 12 bases not matched to a gene. The germline gives CDR1 SEHNR, CDR2 FQNEAQ (reference sequence). The CDR3 runs 15 residues. The CDR3: CASSLERGRLETQYF. In DNA, the CDR3 is TGTGCCAGCAGTCTTGAAAGGGGGCGATTGGAGACCCAGTACTTC.

The chain links TRBV12-5 to TRBJ1-3, with no clear D. CDR1 is LGHNT and CDR2 is FRNRAP in the germline V gene. Trimming pared 3 bases from V and 0 bases from J, leaving 6 bases between. This CDR3 is built from 14 residues. CDR3 coding DNA: TGTGCTAGTGGTTTTTCACCCTCTGGAAACACCATATATTTT. It codes for CASGFSPSGNTIYF.

In this sample, this clone is medium-sized. The V gene is TRBV7-2, the J gene TRBJ2-7, with a weak D call TRBD1 (6 bases). Between the trimmed V and J ends, which lost 4 bases and 3 bases, there was a span of 16 bases. The CDR3 totals 15 residues. Germline V gene sequence: CDR1 SGHTA, CDR2 FQGNSA. The DNA for the CDR3 is TGTGCCAGCAGCTCGACTACAGGGTTGGTCTACGAGCAGTACTTC. Translating it yields CASSSTTGLVYEQYF.

The chain carries TRBV6-6 and TRBJ2-5; D may correspond to TRBD1 or TRBD2 (5 bases each). The CDR3 contains 12 residues. Germline-derived CDR1 and CDR2 are MNHNY and SVGAGI (reference sequence). The V end was cut by 5 bases, the J end by 5 bases, with 9 bases between. The CDR3 here is CASSPGTETQYF. The CDR3 coding sequence is TGTGCCAGCAGTCCAGGGACGGAGACCCAGTACTTC.

The chain combines TRBV29-1 with TRBJ2-3, with TRBD2 matching 10 bases. Per germline, CDR1 SQVTM and CDR2 ANQGSEA. J was trimmed by 4 bases and V by 7 bases; bases with no gene match: 11. The CDR3 is 15 amino acids. In nucleotides, the CDR3 is TGCAGCGGTAGCGGGGGGCTTCGGATTCCAGATACGCAGTATTTT. Residues: CSGSGGLRIPDTQYF.

This clone was detected once. The genes are TRBV28 and TRBJ2-3, with D hard to call. Germline V gene lookup returns CDR1 MDHEN and CDR2 SYDVKM. The V end lost 7 bases, the J end lost 5 bases, and 10 bases lay between the germline ends. The CDR3 covers 12 residues. CDR3 loop: CASTGGEDTQYF. In nucleotides, the CDR3 is TGTGCCAGCACGGGTGGTGAAGATACGCAGTATTTT.

The chain uses TRBV11-2 and TRBJ1-3; D is uncertain. This CDR3 spans 15 amino acids. Trimming took 4 bases from V and 3 from J, leaving 13 bases between them. Germline V lookup: CDR1 SGHAT, CDR2 FQNNGV. Written as DNA, the CDR3 is TGTGCCAGCAGCTCAGTAAGGGCAGTTGGAAACACCATATATTTT. It specifies CASSSVRAVGNTIYF.

The chain combines TRBV5-4 with TRBJ2-2, with 13 bases aligning to TRBD2. V shed 0 bases and J 7 bases; nucleotides not matched to a gene: 0. Germline CDR1 is SGHNT and CDR2 is YYREEE (reference sequence). CDR3 length: 15 amino acids. Here the CDR3 reads CASSLGTSGSGELFF. The CDR3 bases are TGTGCCAGCAGCTTGGGGACTAGCGGGAGCGGGGAGCTGTTTTTT.

The chain employs TRBV25-1 and TRBJ1-1, with TRBD1 matching over 8 bases. J was trimmed by 1 base and V by 3 bases; bases with no gene match: 4. This CDR3 contains 15 residues. CDR1 and CDR2 (germline): MGHDK, SYGVNS. For the CDR3, the DNA is TGTGCCAGCAGTGATCCTACAGGGGGGAACACTGAAGCTTTCTTT. Protein product: CASSDPTGGNTEAFF.